The TCR beta chain under discussion was sequenced for a study of early T cells in non-severe SARS-CoV-2 infection. About the study: Unsorted whole blood bulk RNA was sequenced, with unpaired chains.

Unique molecular identifiers were affixed to single, distinct cDNA molecules. TCRdb ran MiXCR on the 5' RACE reads and lists one entry per CDR3 protein. The sample contains over 30,000 distinct CDR3 sequences, under 6% of which appear only once. This clonotype occurred a few times. Its specificity is unknown. Study-wide points: There was a bias toward anti-spike CD8 responses in VDJdb matching, which missed private and CD4 specificities.

CDR1 is LGHDT and CDR2 is YNNKEL in the germline V gene (reference sequence). This CDR3 is built from 12 residues. Trimming took 4 bases from V and 10 from J, leaving 13 bases between them. This TCR derives from an adult who was a healthcare worker with PCR-confirmed SARS-CoV-2 infection or an uninfected control (not recorded which). This sequence joins TRBV3-1 and TRBJ1-2; tentatively, D is TRBD1 (6 bases). The sequenced material came from whole blood. Here the CDR3 reads CASSRNRESYTF. The DNA of the CDR3 is TGTGCCAGCAGCCGAAACAGGGAATCCTACACCTTC.